Listed here is a single T cell receptor (beta chain). The source of the sample is a study of blood T cell repertoires in COVID-19. Across the whole study: Nucleic acid was either cDNA or gDNA, and it came from T cells, B-cell-depleted T cells, or PBMCs.

Authors' analysis steps: By means of reference gene primer amplification, nucleated cell counts were estimated. Sequencing used immunoSEQ multiplex PCR; TCRdb keeps in-frame clones, though not all of them. The D gene and trimming were derived from the DNA, and the V and J assignments and clone size from that table. The sample records 220,000 or so clones, 75% to 90% being singletons. Participants had their cohort set by participant-reported clinical history. Unmatched junction bases numbered 8, after V lost 3 bases and J lost 4 bases. The CDR3 totals 17 residues. Germline lookup yields CDR1 KGHSH and CDR2 LQKENI.

This TCR was sampled from a woman aged 18-29 years in a cohort exposed to, infected with or recovered from COVID-19 (not recorded which). Specimen: PBMCs or T cells enriched from blood (not recorded which). The rearrangement uses TRBV18 and TRBJ2-3; 12 bases are a match to TRBD2. The DNA of the CDR3 is TGTGCCAGCTCACCGCCCCCCACTAGCGGGGGGCCAGATACGCAGTATTTT. As protein: CASSPPPTSGGPDTQYF.